The sequence of this T cell receptor (beta chain) was determined in a study of tumor-infiltrating lymphocytes in primary liver carcinoma. With a constant-region primer, TCR beta cDNA was made from around 530 ng of total RNA. Three nested multiplex PCR rounds of slightly modified ARM-PCR generated TCR beta libraries. The first two PCR rounds used TRBV1-TRBV30 primers with a Cbeta primer, nine to eleven cycles each. TCRdb re-derived calls from the multiplex PCR reads in MiXCR, one entry per CDR3 protein. The sample has more than 100,000 distinct CDR3 sequences; about two thirds are singletons. Germline V gene lookup returns CDR1 MNHEY and CDR2 SVGAGI. This CDR3 has 16 residues. Both RNA and DNA were isolated together from around 20-30 mg of bulk tissue that had not been sorted. To note about this clonotype: Mismatch with germline at one junction end may stem from a read error.

Input material: tumor-adjacent normal liver tissue. The V gene is TRBV6-5, the J gene TRBJ2-1, with a tentative D call TRBD2 (6 bases). The sequence was obtained from a woman in her sixties with primary liver carcinoma and hepatitis B virus infection. The CDR3 region is CASSPPGLAVHNEKFF. CDR3 DNA sequence: TGTGCCAGCAGTCCGCCTGGATTAGCGGTCCACAATGAGAAGTTCTTC.